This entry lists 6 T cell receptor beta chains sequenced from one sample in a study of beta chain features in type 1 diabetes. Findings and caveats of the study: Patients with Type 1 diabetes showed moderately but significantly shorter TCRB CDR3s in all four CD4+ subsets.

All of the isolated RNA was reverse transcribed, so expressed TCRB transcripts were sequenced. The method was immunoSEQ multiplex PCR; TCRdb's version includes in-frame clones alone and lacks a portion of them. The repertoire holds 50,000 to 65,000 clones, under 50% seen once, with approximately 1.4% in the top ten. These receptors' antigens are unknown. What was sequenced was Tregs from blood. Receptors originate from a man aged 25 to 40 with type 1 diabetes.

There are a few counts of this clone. Written as DNA, the CDR3 is TGCGCCAGCAGCTTGGGGCCAGGGGTCGGTACGTCCTTAGACTATGGCTACACCTTC. Amino acid sequence: CASSLGPGVGTSLDYGYTF. V is TRBV5-1 and J is TRBJ1-2, with D possibly TRBD1 on 6 matching bases. With 0 bases removed from V and 3 bases from J, the gap between germline ends came to 24 bases. Germline V CDR1 and CDR2: SGHRS, YFSETQ. There are 19 residues in the CDR3. Full variable domain (rest looked up from reference TRBV5-1 and TRBJ1-2): KAGVTQTPRYLIKTRGQQVTLSCSPISGHRSVSWYQQTPGQGLQFLFEYFSETQRNKGNFPGRFSGRQFSNSRSEMNVSTLELGDSALYLCASSLGPGVGTSLDYGYTFGSGTRLTVV.

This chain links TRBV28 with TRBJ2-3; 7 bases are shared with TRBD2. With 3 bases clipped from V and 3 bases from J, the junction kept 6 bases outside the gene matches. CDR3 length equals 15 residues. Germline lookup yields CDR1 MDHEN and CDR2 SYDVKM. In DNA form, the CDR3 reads TGTGCCAGCAGTTTTGCGGGAGCGGGTACAGATACGCAGTATTTT. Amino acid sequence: CASSFAGAGTDTQYF.

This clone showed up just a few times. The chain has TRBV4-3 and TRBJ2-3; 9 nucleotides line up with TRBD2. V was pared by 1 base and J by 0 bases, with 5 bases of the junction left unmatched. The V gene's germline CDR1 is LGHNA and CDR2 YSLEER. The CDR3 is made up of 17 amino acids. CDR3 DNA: TGCGCCAGCAGCCAAGGGGCTAGCGGGGCTAGCACAGATACGCAGTATTTT. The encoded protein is CASSQGASGASTDTQYF.

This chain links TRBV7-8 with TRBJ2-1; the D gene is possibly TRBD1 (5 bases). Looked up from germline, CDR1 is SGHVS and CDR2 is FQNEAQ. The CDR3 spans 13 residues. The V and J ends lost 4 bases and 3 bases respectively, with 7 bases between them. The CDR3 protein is CASSYDSYNEQFF. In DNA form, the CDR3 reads TGTGCCAGCAGCTATGACAGCTACAATGAGCAGTTCTTC.

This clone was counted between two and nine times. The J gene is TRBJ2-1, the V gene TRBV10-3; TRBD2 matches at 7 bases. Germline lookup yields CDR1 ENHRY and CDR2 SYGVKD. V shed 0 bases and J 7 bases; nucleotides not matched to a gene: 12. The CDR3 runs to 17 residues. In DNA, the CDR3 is TGTGCCATCAGTGAGTCCCCCCAAAGCGGGGTGGGGAATGAGCAGTTCTTC. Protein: CAISESPQSGVGNEQFF.

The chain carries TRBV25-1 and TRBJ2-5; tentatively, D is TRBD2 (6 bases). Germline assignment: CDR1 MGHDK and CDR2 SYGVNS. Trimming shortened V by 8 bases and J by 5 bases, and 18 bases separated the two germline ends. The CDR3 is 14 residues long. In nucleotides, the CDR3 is TGTGCCAGCGGGGGGACTTCCCCCGCCGAGACCCAGTACTTC. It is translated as CASGGTSPAETQYF.